Each of the 9 T cell receptor beta chains below was sequenced from the same sample in a study of T cells in localized non-small cell lung cancer. Here immunoSEQ multiplex PCR was the method, and the copy in TCRdb shows in-frame clones only, minus some. The sample has several thousand clones, more than 75% seen once. The starting material was peripheral blood, obtained before any cancer treatment. These receptors were taken from a male donor at least 60 years old with stage III lung adenocarcinoma.

The chain links TRBV29-1 to TRBJ1-2; D gene ambiguous. The germline V gene has CDR1 SQVTM and CDR2 ANQGSEA. V was cut by 3 bases and J by 8 bases, with 10 bases left in between. This CDR3 is 11 amino acids long. The CDR3 bases are TGCAGCGTTGATGGCGGACGGGGCTACACCTTC. Translating it yields CSVDGGRGYTF.

V gene TRBV18 combines with J gene TRBJ1-1; 9 bases fit TRBD1. V was pared by 3 bases and J by 1 base, with 0 bases of the junction left unmatched. CDR1 and CDR2 (germline): KGHSH, LQKENI. The CDR3 runs to 14 residues. CDR3 sequence: CASSPGQGNTEAFF. The CDR3 bases are TGTGCCAGCTCACCGGGACAGGGGAACACTGAAGCTTTCTTT.

This clone was seen a few times. The chain couples TRBV10-2 to TRBJ2-3; possible D gene TRBD2, 5 bases. This CDR3 comprises 15 residues. Per the germline V gene, CDR1 is WSHSY and CDR2 is SAAADI. V lost 7 bases, J lost 4 bases, and 18 bases lay in between. The CDR3 protein is CASKVGSGRPDTQYF. The CDR3 coding sequence is TGCGCCAGCAAGGTGGGCAGCGGAAGGCCAGATACGCAGTATTTT.

The chain links TRBV2 to TRBJ1-1, with a possible D match to TRBD1 (6 bases). The germline V and J ends were trimmed by 5 bases and 6 bases, with 13 bases remaining between them. This CDR3 region has 13 residues. Germline loops: CDR1 SNHLY, CDR2 FYNNEI. CDR3 nucleotides: TGTGCCAGCAGTTCAGGGGAGCATCCTGAAGCTTTCTTT. Translating gives CASSSGEHPEAFF.

This chain uses TRBV27 with TRBJ1-6; the D gene is possibly TRBD1 (6 bases). V was shortened by 2 bases and J by 5 bases, with 13 bases between the two germline ends. The CDR3 has 16 residues. Germline V gene sequence: CDR1 MNHEY, CDR2 SMNVEV (reference sequence). For the CDR3, the DNA is TGTGCCAGCAGTTTAGGGTGGAGACAGGATAATTCACCCCTCCACTTT. Translation gives CASSLGWRQDNSPLHF.

This clone was detected a few times. J is TRBJ1-1 and V is TRBV2, with D unresolved. CDR3 length: 12 residues. V was shortened by 6 bases and J by 4 bases, with 9 bases between the two germline ends. Germline V gives CDR1 SNHLY, CDR2 FYNNEI. CDR3 DNA sequence: TGTGCCAGCAGCCTGAGGCCCACTGAAGCTTTCTTT. It translates to CASSLRPTEAFF.

A few counts support this clone. The J gene is TRBJ2-2, the V gene TRBV5-5, with D perhaps TRBD1 (6 bases). This CDR3 has 16 residues. V dropped 4 bases and J dropped 8 bases, with 21 bases sitting between them. Germline V gives CDR1 SGHKS, CDR2 YYEKEE (reference sequence). Here the CDR3 DNA reads TGTGCCAGCAGCCAAGCCCCACGGACAGAACCGGGGGAGCTGTTTTTT. This gives the protein CASSQAPRTEPGELFF. The entire variable domain, with the rest obtained from reference TRBV5-5 and TRBJ2-2, is as follows: DAGVTQSPTHLIKTRGQQVTLRCSPISGHKSVSWYQQVLGQGPQFIFQYYEKEERGRGNFPDRFSARQFPNYSSELNVNALLLGDSALYLCASSQAPRTEPGELFFGEGSRLTVL.

The chain recombines TRBV14 with TRBJ2-4; no clear D gene. CDR3 length: 12 residues. Germline CDR1 and CDR2: SGHDN and FVKESK. Between the trimmed V and J ends, which lost 0 bases and 12 bases, there was a span of 9 bases. CDR3 DNA: TGTGCCAGCAGCCAAGATCAAGGAAATCAGTACTTC. The encoded protein is CASSQDQGNQYF.

The chain has TRBV4-2 and TRBJ1-1; no clear D. CDR1 and CDR2 from the germline V gene are LGHNA and YNFKEQ. V shed 0 bases and J shed 1 base, with 9 bases lying between them. The CDR3 loop spans 15 amino acids. CDR3 nucleotides: TGTGCCAGCAGCCAAGACAGCACGGCGAACACTGAAGCTTTCTTT. This encodes CASSQDSTANTEAFF.